This T cell receptor (beta chain) was sequenced for a study of monozygotic twins with inflammatory bowel disease. TCRdb re-called the 5' RACE reads, yielding one record per CDR3 amino acid sequence without DNA. This listing includes some 330,000 distinct CDR3 sequences. The source is a human donor with ulcerative colitis or Crohn's disease, or a healthy co-twin of an affected twin (not recorded which). Sample: blood.

The CDR3 here is CASSLARVYNEQFF. The chain has TRBV5-1 and TRBJ2-1. Germline-derived CDR1 and CDR2 are SGHRS and YFSETQ. The CDR3 is 14 residues long. Full variable domain (outside the CDR3, taken from reference TRBV5-1 and TRBJ2-1): KAGVTQTPRYLIKTRGQQVTLSCSPISGHRSVSWYQQTPGQGLQFLFEYFSETQRNKGNFPGRFSGRQFSNSRSEMNVSTLELGDSALYLCASSLARVYNEQFFGPGTRLTVL.